This T cell receptor beta chain was captured in a study of blood T cell repertoires in COVID-19. Overall study: Italy, Spain and the United States were the sources of the convalescent and acute COVID-19 samples. The cDNA or gDNA used as material had been derived from T cells, B-cell-depleted T cells, or PBMCs.

CDR1 and CDR2 from the germline V gene are SGHRS and YFSETQ. The CDR3 consists of 14 residues. After removal of 4 bases from V and 9 bases from J, the junction contained 3 bases not matched to a gene. Original processing methods: For nucleated cells, counts were estimated from reference gene primer amplification. Repertoires were generated with immunoSEQ multiplex PCR, while TCRdb's copy carries only in-frame clones and drops some. V and J calls plus clone size are reproduced from that table; the DNA served to infer D and trimming. The table records approximately 110,000 clones, 82% of them present only once.

The sample was peripheral blood. This chain links TRBV5-1 with TRBJ2-1; 14 bases are shared with TRBD2. The clonotype originates from a woman over 75 with acute or convalescent COVID-19. The CDR3 sequence: CASSMGLAGVEQFF. Here the CDR3 DNA reads TGCGCCAGCAGCATGGGACTAGCGGGAGTTGAGCAGTTCTTC.